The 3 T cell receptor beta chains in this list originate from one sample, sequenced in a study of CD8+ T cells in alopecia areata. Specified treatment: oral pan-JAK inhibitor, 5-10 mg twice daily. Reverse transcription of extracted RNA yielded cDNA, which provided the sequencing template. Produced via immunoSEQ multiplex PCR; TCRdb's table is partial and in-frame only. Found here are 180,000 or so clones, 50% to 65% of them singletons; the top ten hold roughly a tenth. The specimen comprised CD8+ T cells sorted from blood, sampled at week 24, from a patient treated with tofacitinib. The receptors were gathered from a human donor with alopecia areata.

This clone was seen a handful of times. This CDR3 reads CASSPRPLEPPNTGELFF. In DNA, the CDR3 is TGTGCCAGCAGCCCCCGGCCGCTAGAACCGCCGAACACCGGGGAGCTGTTTTTT. The chain uses TRBV5-4 and TRBJ2-2; D gene unclear. Trimming pared 4 bases from V and 0 bases from J, leaving 19 bases between. Germline V gene data show CDR1 as SGHNT and CDR2 as YYREEE (reference sequence). The CDR3 extends over 18 amino acids.

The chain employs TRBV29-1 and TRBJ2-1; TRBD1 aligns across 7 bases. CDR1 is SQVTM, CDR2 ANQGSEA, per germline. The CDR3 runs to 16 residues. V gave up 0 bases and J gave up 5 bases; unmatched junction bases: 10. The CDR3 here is CSVEDFSGQIDNEQFF. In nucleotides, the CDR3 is TGCAGCGTTGAAGATTTTTCGGGACAGATAGACAATGAGCAGTTCTTC.

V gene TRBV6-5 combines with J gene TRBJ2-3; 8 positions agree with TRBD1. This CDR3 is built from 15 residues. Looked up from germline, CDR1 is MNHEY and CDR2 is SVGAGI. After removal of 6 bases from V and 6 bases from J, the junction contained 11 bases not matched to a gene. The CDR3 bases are TGTGCCAGCAGCCTGAATCAGGGGGCATCCGATACGCAGTATTTT. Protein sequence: CASSLNQGASDTQYF.